The T cell receptor (beta chain) described here comes from a study of T-cell memory formation after mild COVID-19. In TCRdb, the 5' RACE reads were re-called with MiXCR into one record per CDR3 protein. The sample consists of around 440,000 distinct CDR3 sequences, roughly 18% of them appearing once. Germline V lookup: CDR1 SGHNT, CDR2 YYREEE (reference sequence). The CDR3 consists of 15 residues. The V and J ends lost 3 bases and 6 bases respectively, with 15 bases between them. The receptor was isolated from an adult woman who had mild COVID-19 (a few samples of this study predate the infection). Cell type and time point are not known. Sequences were obtained from PBMCs or a T cell subset sorted from them (not recorded which). The V call is TRBV5-4, the J call TRBJ2-2; D not resolved. CDR3 region: CASSSNRYVAGELFF. The DNA of the CDR3 is TGTGCCAGCAGCTCAAATAGATACGTCGCCGGGGAGCTGTTTTTT.